This is a list of T cell receptor beta chains from one sample in a study of blood T cell repertoires in COVID-19. Sequenced by immunoSEQ multiplex PCR; TCRdb stores in-frame clones only, minus some. Here the sample spans about 480,000 clones, around 87% being singletons. The sequenced sample was PBMCs or T cells enriched from blood (not recorded which). These TCRs come from a woman between 35 and 50 years old who had recovered from COVID-19. The CDR3 runs from the conserved cysteine through the conserved F or W. D genes are given only for firm matches. The size entry is marked missing in some rows and otherwise reads once, few, many or a size class.

J gene | V gene | D gene | clone size | CDR3 protein | CDR3 DNA
TRBJ1-5 | TRBV12-3/TRBV12-4 | NA | NA | CASKAGLSQPQHF | TGTGCCAGTAAAGCAGGGTTGAGTCAGCCCCAGCATTTT
TRBJ1-1 | TRBV7-9 | TRBD1 | NA | CASSLWGTGEAFF | TGTGCCAGCAGCTTATGGGGGACAGGGGAAGCTTTCTTT
TRBJ1-5 | TRBV6-2/TRBV6-3 | NA | few | CASSPTGVVNQPQHF | TGTGCCAGCAGCCCAACCGGGGTAGTAAATCAGCCCCAGCATTTT
TRBJ1-2 | TRBV15 | TRBD1 | NA | CATSRDIGQGVLYGYTF | TGTGCCACCAGCAGAGATATCGGACAGGGAGTTCTCTATGGCTACACCTTC
TRBJ1-1 | TRBV29-1 | NA | NA | CSVTVLNTEAFF | TGCAGCGTTACAGTTTTGAACACTGAAGCTTTCTTT
TRBJ1-2 | TRBV7-9 | NA | NA | CASSLLYIGEADYGYTF | TGTGCCAGCAGCTTACTTTATATTGGGGAAGCGGACTATGGCTACACCTTC
TRBJ2-1 | TRBV7-2 | TRBD1 | NA | CASSATGGEQFF | TGTGCCAGCAGCGCCACAGGGGGTGAGCAGTTCTTC
TRBJ1-5 | TRBV2 | TRBD1 | NA | CASSHDRGSNQPQHF | TGTGCCAGCAGCCACGACAGGGGAAGCAATCAGCCCCAGCATTTT
TRBJ1-1 | TRBV21-1 | NA | NA | CAKRGSRNTEAFF | TGTGCCAAAAGGGGGAGTAGGAACACTGAAGCTTTCTTT
TRBJ1-6 | TRBV11-3 | TRBD1 | NA | CASSFTGGYSPLHF | TGTGCCAGCAGCTTCACAGGGGGATACTCACCCCTCCACTTT
TRBJ2-7 | TRBV30 | TRBD1 | NA | CAWRGTATYEQYF | TGTGCCTGGAGAGGGACAGCAACCTACGAGCAGTACTTC
TRBJ2-7 | TRBV6-2/TRBV6-3 | TRBD1 | NA | CASSFRDRLHYEQYF | TGTGCCAGCAGTTTCCGGGACAGGCTCCACTACGAGCAGTACTTC
TRBJ2-7 | TRBV2 | NA | once | CASSEAYYEQYF | TGTGCCAGCAGTGAAGCCTACTACGAGCAGTACTTC
TRBJ1-4 | TRBV4-1 | NA | NA | CASSQGSDRITEKLFF | TGCGCCAGCAGCCAGGGATCGGACAGAATAACTGAAAAACTGTTTTTT
TRBJ2-5 | TRBV6-2/TRBV6-3 | NA | NA | CASSSRTSRETQYF | TGTGCCAGCAGTTCCCGGACATCAAGAGAGACCCAGTACTTC
TRBJ1-4 | TRBV4-3 | NA | NA | CASSQDYPGAGEKLFF | TGCGCCAGCAGCCAAGATTATCCAGGGGCAGGAGAAAAACTGTTTTTT
TRBJ2-1 | TRBV7-2 | TRBD1 | NA | CASSFTGTGANEQFF | TGTGCCAGCAGCTTTACCGGGACAGGGGCGAATGAGCAGTTCTTC
TRBJ2-2 | TRBV4-3 | TRBD2 | NA | CASSQESPGGPIGELFF | TGCGCCAGCAGCCAAGAGTCCCCGGGAGGGCCTATCGGGGAGCTGTTTTTT
TRBJ2-3 | TRBV5-1 | TRBD2 | NA | CASSRTSPTDTQYF | TGCGCCAGCAGCCGGACTAGCCCGACAGATACGCAGTATTTT
TRBJ1-1 | TRBV28 | NA | NA | CASSLSVEAFF | TGTGCCAGCAGTTTATCCGTAGAAGCTTTCTTT
TRBJ2-1 | TRBV11-2 | NA | once | CASSSRIGGNGNYNEQFF | TGTGCCAGCAGCTCTCGGATTGGCGGAAATGGAAACTACAATGAGCAGTTCTTC